Shown below are 10 T cell receptor beta chains from a single sample sequenced in a study of graft-versus-host responses after intestinal transplantation (dated by TCRdb to the early 2020s). For these receptors, no antigen is known. Library preparation was by the immunoSEQ multiplex PCR assay. This immuneACCESS table, as held by TCRdb, lists in-frame sequences with V and J called but not all clones. Of the missing ones, under half trace to an unresolved V gene in checked studies; the others have no known cause. Here the sample has around 95,000 clones; about 88% occur a single time. The ten largest make up 0.85% to 1% of the sample. The time point tag for this specimen amounts to: cells obtained before transplantation from donor or recipient. Sequencing used unstimulated CD4+ T cells sorted from spleen or lymph node cells, obtained before transplant. Every receptor here comes from a human donor who was the organ donor for an intestinal transplant.

The chain combines TRBV19 with TRBJ1-2; D uncertain. CDR3 length equals 11 residues. Looked up from germline, CDR1 is LNHDA and CDR2 is SQIVND (reference sequence). V was pared by 5 bases and J by 6 bases, with 7 bases between. CDR3 residues: CASSLGDGYTF. The CDR3 DNA is TGTGCCAGTAGTCTCGGGGATGGCTACACCTTC.

The rearrangement uses TRBV19 and TRBJ2-1; D is possibly TRBD2 (6 bases). The V end lost 6 bases, the J end lost 5 bases, and 20 bases lay between the germline ends. This CDR3 has 16 residues. From germline, CDR1 is LNHDA and CDR2 SQIVND (reference sequence). DNA of the CDR3: TGTGCCAGTAGCGAAGGGACTTTAGCGGTAAACAATGAGCAGTTCTTC. Its translation: CASSEGTLAVNNEQFF.

The V call is TRBV28, the J call TRBJ1-2; D remains ambiguous. The germline V gene encodes CDR1 MDHEN and CDR2 SYDVKM. The V and J ends lost 6 bases and 4 bases respectively, with 15 bases between them. The length of the CDR3 is 14 residues. CDR3 residues: CASRASGGGYGYTF. The CDR3 region has the DNA TGTGCCAGCAGAGCATCCGGAGGAGGCTATGGCTACACCTTC.

The chain employs TRBV20-1 and TRBJ1-1; D gene ambiguous. Germline V lookup: CDR1 DFQATT, CDR2 SNEGSKA (reference sequence). V lost 6 bases, J lost 7 bases, and 12 bases lay in between. The CDR3 is 11 amino acids. The CDR3 sequence: CSAAVVFEAFF. DNA for the CDR3: TGCAGTGCCGCAGTCGTCTTTGAAGCTTTCTTT.

This clone was detected only a few times. V is TRBV7-3 and J is TRBJ1-3; D gene ambiguous. The CDR3 has 14 amino acids. The germline V and J ends were trimmed by 5 bases and 0 bases, with 8 bases remaining between them. CDR1 is SGHTA, CDR2 FQGTGA, per germline. CDR3 nucleotide sequence: TGTGCCAGCAGCGGACCAGGCTCTGGAAACACCATATATTTT. As protein: CASSGPGSGNTIYF. Looking up the rest from reference TRBV7-3 and TRBJ1-3 gives the full variable domain: GAGVSQTPSNKVTEKGKYVELRCDPISGHTALYWYRQSLGQGPEFLIYFQGTGAADDSGLPNDRFFAVRPEGSVSTLKIQRTERGDSAVYLCASSGPGSGNTIYFGEGSWLTVV.

This clone appeared a few times. This chain joins TRBV19 and TRBJ2-7; D is possibly TRBD1 (5 bases). The CDR3 is made up of 12 amino acids. The germline gives CDR1 LNHDA, CDR2 SQIVND (reference sequence). V lost 3 bases, J lost 4 bases, and 7 bases lay in between. The CDR3 here is CASSMQGYEQYF. DNA of the CDR3: TGTGCCAGTAGTATGCAGGGTTACGAGCAGTACTTC. The variable domain in full, completed from reference TRBV19 and TRBJ2-7, reads DGGITQSPKYLFRKEGQNVTLSCEQNLNHDAMYWYRQDPGQGLRLIYYSQIVNDFQKGDIAEGYSVSREKKESFPLTVTSAQKNPTAFYLCASSMQGYEQYFGPGTRLTVT.

The chain recombines TRBV7-9 with TRBJ2-7; 10 bases fit TRBD2. With 1 base clipped from V and 5 bases from J, the junction kept 8 bases outside the gene matches. The germline V gene encodes CDR1 SEHNR and CDR2 FQNEAQ (reference sequence). CDR3 length: 16 amino acids. The CDR3 nucleotides are TGTGCCAGCAGCTTAGGTTCTAGCGGGGGTTCACACGAGCAGTACTTC. Its protein is CASSLGSSGGSHEQYF. Based on the CDR3 plus reference TRBV7-9 and TRBJ2-7, the full variable domain is DTGVSQNPRHKITKRGQNVTFRCDPISEHNRLYWYRQTLGQGPEFLTYFQNEAQLEKSRLLSDRFSAERPKGSFSTLEIQRTEQGDSAMYLCASSLGSSGGSHEQYFGPGTRLTVT.

The J gene is TRBJ2-4, the V gene TRBV7-2; a possible D gene is TRBD2 (7 bases). Germline CDR1 is SGHTA and CDR2 is FQGNSA. V lost 5 bases, J lost 15 bases, and 17 bases lay in between. The CDR3 has 12 residues. The CDR3 spells CASSASGGRLYF. The CDR3 bases are TGTGCCAGCAGCGCCTCGGGGGGCAGGCTGTACTTC.

V usage is TRBV4-1 and J usage is TRBJ1-2; no reliable D call. V was pared by 4 bases and J by 2 bases, with 26 bases between. The CDR3 is 19 residues long. Looked up from germline, CDR1 is MGHRA and CDR2 is YSYEKL. The CDR3 DNA sequence: TGCGCCAGCAGCCCCACATCAACGGGGTCCACCCTGGGGAACTATGGCTACACCTTC. Amino acids: CASSPTSTGSTLGNYGYTF.

V usage is TRBV29-1 and J usage is TRBJ2-1, with 7 nucleotides matching TRBD2. Germline V gene data show CDR1 as SQVTM and CDR2 as ANQGSEA. This CDR3 has 16 residues. The V segment lost 1 base and the J segment 5 bases; nucleotides outside the gene matches: 11. Written as DNA, the CDR3 is TGCAGCGTTGAAGGGGAGGGAGGGACGGGGAACAATGAGCAGTTCTTC. This codes for CSVEGEGGTGNNEQFF.